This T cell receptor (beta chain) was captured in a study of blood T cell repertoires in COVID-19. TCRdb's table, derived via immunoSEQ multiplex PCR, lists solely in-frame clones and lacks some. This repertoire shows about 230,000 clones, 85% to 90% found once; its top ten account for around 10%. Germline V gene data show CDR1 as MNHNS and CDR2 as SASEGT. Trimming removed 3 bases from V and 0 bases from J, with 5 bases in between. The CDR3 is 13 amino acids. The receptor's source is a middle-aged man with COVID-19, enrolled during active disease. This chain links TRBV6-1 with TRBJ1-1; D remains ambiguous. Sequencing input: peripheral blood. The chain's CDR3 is CASSESLNTEAFF. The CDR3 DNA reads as TGTGCCAGCAGTGAGAGTTTGAACACTGAAGCTTTCTTT.